The 30 T cell receptor beta chains in this list originate from one sample, sequenced in a study of cytomegalovirus exposure and HLA in healthy donors. The primer mix had 60 Vbeta and 13 Jbeta primers. Sequencing used immunoSEQ multiplex PCR; TCRdb keeps in-frame clones, though not all of them. Of 20,000 or so clones listed, roughly 80% are singletons. The specimen was PBMCs. Receptor source: a man aged 55 to 69 in good health and CMV-seronegative.

The rearrangement joins TRBV5-6 to TRBJ1-1; D remains unclear. From germline, CDR1 is SGHDT and CDR2 YYEEEE. Trimming removed 6 bases from V and 4 bases from J, with 10 bases in between. The CDR3 contains 12 residues. The CDR3 region is CASTWGGTEAFF. The CDR3 bases are TGTGCCAGCACCTGGGGAGGCACTGAAGCTTTCTTT.

The CDR3 DNA follows: TGCAGCGTTGCAGACCTACAGGGGTACGAGCAGTACTTC. As protein: CSVADLQGYEQYF. This chain uses TRBV29-1 with TRBJ2-7, with 7 bases lining up with TRBD1. V lost 4 bases to trimming and J lost 4 bases; unmatched junction nucleotides: 7. The CDR3 totals 13 residues. Germline V lookup: CDR1 SQVTM, CDR2 ANQGSEA.

With regard to this clone: Additional DNA sequences in this sample encode the identical CDR3. The genes are TRBV6-1 and TRBJ2-3, with 11 nucleotides matching TRBD2. The trim removed 2 bases at V and 4 bases at J, leaving 2 bases unmatched. This CDR3 region has 15 residues. The V gene's germline CDR1 is MNHNS and CDR2 SASEGT. For the CDR3, the DNA is TGTGCCAGCAGTGAACTAGCGGGGGGCCCAGATACGCAGTATTTT. Protein sequence: CASSELAGGPDTQYF.

The table lists this clone with a few counts. The V and J genes are TRBV6-5 and TRBJ1-6, with D perhaps TRBD1 (6 bases). Germline CDR1 and CDR2: MNHEY and SVGAGI. CDR3 length: 13 amino acids. V was clipped by 4 bases and J by 13 bases, with 14 bases between them. The CDR3 is CASSSQQGGPLHF. DNA for the CDR3: TGTGCCAGCAGTTCCCAACAGGGTGGGCCCCTCCACTTT.

CDR3 region: CAWSPRGQGIYF. In DNA form, the CDR3 reads TGTGCCTGGAGTCCCCGTGGACAGGGAATATACTTC. The chain employs TRBV30 and TRBJ2-5, with TRBD1 identical over 8 bases. Germline assignment: CDR1 GTSNPN and CDR2 SVGIG (reference sequence). J lost 14 bases, V lost 2 bases, and 10 bases had no gene match. There are 12 residues in the CDR3.

The chain has TRBV28 and TRBJ2-2, with 9 bases identical to TRBD1. The CDR3 has 15 amino acids. V lost 6 bases and J lost 4; bases outside the gene matches: 6. The germline V gene encodes CDR1 MDHEN and CDR2 SYDVKM. CDR3 sequence: CASSSQGASTGELFF. The CDR3 nucleotides read TGTGCCAGCAGCTCACAGGGGGCCTCCACCGGGGAGCTGTTTTTT.

The rearrangement uses TRBV18 and TRBJ1-1, with 8 bases identical to TRBD1. This CDR3 is 12 amino acids long. V gave up 4 bases and J gave up 11 bases; unmatched junction bases: 6. CDR1 is KGHSH, CDR2 LQKENI, per germline. The CDR3 DNA is TGTGCCAGCTCACATTATCAGGGGGCGGCTTTCTTT. Translating it yields CASSHYQGAAFF. Full variable domain (missing parts from reference TRBV18 and TRBJ1-1): NAGVMQNPRHLVRRRGQEARLRCSPMKGHSHVYWYRQLPEEGLKFMVYLQKENIIDESGMPKERFSAEFPKEGPSILRIQQVVRGDSAAYFCASSHYQGAAFFGQGTRLTVV.

In DNA form, the CDR3 reads TGTGCCAGCCTCTCACCCGGGAGTAGACACTCGAACACCGGGGAGCTGTTTTTT. Residues: CASLSPGSRHSNTGELFF. The chain links TRBV18 to TRBJ2-2; a weak D match, TRBD2 (6 bases). Germline assignment: CDR1 KGHSH and CDR2 LQKENI. Trimming stripped 8 bases from V and 0 bases from J, with 22 bases between. The CDR3 runs to 18 residues.

This clone has more than one count but fewer than ten. J is TRBJ1-1 and V is TRBV10-3; possibly TRBD1 for D (6 bases). There are 13 residues in the CDR3. V dropped 6 bases and J dropped 6 bases, with 14 bases sitting between them. Germline CDR1 reads ENHRY; CDR2 reads SYGVKD. This CDR3 is CAIRNRDEAEAFF. The CDR3 nucleotides read TGTGCCATCAGGAACAGGGATGAGGCTGAAGCTTTCTTT.

The chain employs TRBV15 and TRBJ2-2; 8 bases line up with TRBD2. V lost 6 bases and J lost 1; bases outside the gene matches: 4. CDR1 is LNHNV and CDR2 is YYDKDF in the germline V gene (reference sequence). This CDR3 spans 15 amino acids. Written as DNA, the CDR3 is TGTGCCACCAGAGGACTAGCAGGGAACACCGGGGAGCTGTTTTTT. It codes for CATRGLAGNTGELFF. Looking up the rest from reference TRBV15 and TRBJ2-2 gives the full variable domain: DAMVIQNPRYQVTQFGKPVTLSCSQTLNHNVMYWYQQKSSQAPKLLFHYYDKDFNNEADTPDNFQSRRPNTSFCFLDIRSPGLGDTAMYLCATRGLAGNTGELFFGEGSRLTVL.

With regard to this clone: The junction and the germline gene differ at one end; a read error may be behind it. The chain combines TRBV7-9 with TRBJ1-1; D ambiguous. Germline V gene lookup returns CDR1 SEHNR and CDR2 FQNEAQ (reference sequence). The CDR3 is 15 residues long. In DNA, the CDR3 is TGTTCCAGCAGCCCCCCAGTGGAGATGTCGCCTGAAGCTTTCTTT. This translates into CSSSPPVEMSPEAFF.

V gene TRBV7-2 combines with J gene TRBJ2-7, with D possibly TRBD1 on 5 matching bases. The CDR3 runs 15 residues. Trimming removed 5 bases at V and 0 bases at J, with 14 bases between. Germline V gene lookup returns CDR1 SGHTA and CDR2 FQGNSA. This CDR3 reads CASSSSRTYSYEQYF. In DNA form, the CDR3 reads TGTGCCAGCAGCAGTTCGAGGACATACTCCTACGAGCAGTACTTC.

This chain uses TRBV5-4 with TRBJ1-2; TRBD1 agrees at 8 bases. Per germline, CDR1 SGHNT and CDR2 YYREEE (reference sequence). The length of the CDR3 is 14 residues. Losses at the gene ends were 4 bases for V and 8 bases for J; bases not matched to a gene: 10. CDR3 amino acids: CASSLDRGSGGYTF. CDR3 nucleotide sequence: TGTGCCAGCAGCCTTGACAGGGGTTCGGGGGGCTACACCTTC. The whole variable domain, remainder taken from reference TRBV5-4 and TRBJ1-2, is ETGVTQSPTHLIKTRGQQVTLRCSSQSGHNTVSWYQQALGQGPQFIFQYYREEENGRGNFPPRFSGLQFPNYSSELNVNALELDDSALYLCASSLDRGSGGYTFGSGTRLTVV.

The rearrangement joins TRBV5-1 to TRBJ2-5; 8 bases match TRBD2. CDR3 length: 19 residues. Germline values: CDR1 SGHRS, CDR2 YFSETQ. V trimming: 0 bases; J trimming: 7 bases; junction bases outside the gene matches: 20. The CDR3 protein is CASSLAPGGAGGVGGTQYF. The CDR3, as DNA: TGCGCCAGCAGCTTGGCCCCGGGGGGGGCGGGAGGCGTCGGTGGGACCCAGTACTTC.

The gene calls are TRBV5-1 and TRBJ2-5, with a weak D call TRBD1 (6 bases). V shed 0 bases and J shed 11 bases, with 17 bases lying between them. CDR1 and CDR2 from the germline V gene are SGHRS and YFSETQ. CDR3 length equals 14 residues. The CDR3 loop reads CASSLEGGPTEQYF. Here the CDR3 DNA reads TGCGCCAGCAGCTTGGAAGGGGGACCTACAGAGCAGTACTTC.

The CDR3, as DNA: TGTGCCAGCAGTTTATTAACCAAGACAGGGTGGGATGAGCAGTTCTTC. It translates to CASSLLTKTGWDEQFF. V usage is TRBV27 and J usage is TRBJ2-1; TRBD1 matches 7 bases. Germline V gene data show CDR1 as MNHEY and CDR2 as SMNVEV (reference sequence). The CDR3 spans 16 residues. The trim removed 1 base at V and 8 bases at J, leaving 11 bases unmatched.

This rearrangement joins TRBV19 to TRBJ1-1; 10 bases map to TRBD1. This CDR3 comprises 16 residues. Germline trimming cut 5 bases from V and 5 bases from J; bases unmatched to any gene: 11. The germline V gene encodes CDR1 LNHDA and CDR2 SQIVND (reference sequence). The CDR3, as DNA: TGTGCCAGTAGTCTACGACAGGGGGCGCGGAGGACTGAAGCTTTCTTT. This translates into CASSLRQGARRTEAFF.

This chain uses TRBV7-2 with TRBJ1-3; D gene unclear. The CDR3 has 15 residues. V was trimmed by 3 bases and J by 2 bases, leaving 11 bases between them. Germline V gene sequence: CDR1 SGHTA, CDR2 FQGNSA. CDR3 in DNA: TGTGCCAGCAGCTTGAATCGAACACCTGGAAACACCATATATTTT. Amino acids: CASSLNRTPGNTIYF.

On this clone itself: At one boundary the junction diverges from the germline segment, which might be a read error. V usage is TRBV27 and J usage is TRBJ2-5; D gene unclear. This CDR3 is built from 16 residues. Germline CDR1 reads MNHEY; CDR2 reads SMNVEV (reference sequence). The CDR3 loop reads CARSQTSWNQEETQYF. The CDR3 bases are TGTGCCCGCAGCCAGACTTCGTGGAATCAAGAAGAGACCCAGTACTTC.

V is TRBV9 and J is TRBJ1-1; 12 nucleotides agree with TRBD1. J was trimmed by 6 bases and V by 3 bases; bases with no gene match: 3. Per the germline V gene, CDR1 is SGDLS and CDR2 is YYNGEE. CDR3 length equals 14 residues. Here the CDR3 DNA reads TGTGCCAGCAGCGCGGGACAGGGGGCGTCTGAAGCTTTCTTT. It specifies CASSAGQGASEAFF.

The V and J genes are TRBV19 and TRBJ1-4, with 8 bases aligning to TRBD1. The germline CDR1 and CDR2 sequences are LNHDA and SQIVND (reference sequence). The V and J ends lost 3 bases and 8 bases, in that order; junction bases with no gene match: 5. This CDR3 has 14 residues. The CDR3 DNA reads as TGTGCCAGTAGTATCGACAGGGGTCAGGAAAAACTGTTTTTT. Protein: CASSIDRGQEKLFF.

This sequence joins TRBV5-1 and TRBJ2-7; weak D call: TRBD2 (6 bases). Germline CDR1 SGHRS, CDR2 YFSETQ. This CDR3 is built from 13 residues. V was clipped by 7 bases and J by 2 bases, with 13 bases between them. Written as DNA, the CDR3 is TGCGCCAGCGCCCGCGGGACGCCCTACGAGCAGTACTTC. This translates into CASARGTPYEQYF.

The chain has TRBV30 and TRBJ2-3; 12 bases are shared with TRBD2. This CDR3 comprises 16 residues. Germline CDR1 is GTSNPN and CDR2 is SVGIG (reference sequence). V trimming: 3 bases; J trimming: 4 bases; junction bases outside the gene matches: 8. Here the CDR3 DNA reads TGTGCCTGGAGGATGGGACTAGCGGGTCGATCAGATACGCAGTATTTT. Translated: CAWRMGLAGRSDTQYF.

V usage is TRBV5-4 and J usage is TRBJ2-3, with D unresolved. Trimming cost V 5 bases and J 5 bases, with 12 bases left between them. There are 13 residues in the CDR3. The germline V gene has CDR1 SGHNT and CDR2 YYREEE (reference sequence). CDR3 residues: CASRTTSGDTQYF. The CDR3 DNA reads as TGTGCCAGCAGAACGACTTCGGGAGATACGCAGTATTTT. The variable domain in full, with the rest retrieved from reference TRBV5-4 and TRBJ2-3, is ETGVTQSPTHLIKTRGQQVTLRCSSQSGHNTVSWYQQALGQGPQFIFQYYREEENGRGNFPPRFSGLQFPNYSSELNVNALELDDSALYLCASRTTSGDTQYFGPGTRLTVL.

The genes are TRBV18 and TRBJ1-6; TRBD1 might be the D (6 bases). The V end was cut by 5 bases, the J end by 3 bases, with 8 bases between. This CDR3 contains 14 residues. The germline V gene has CDR1 KGHSH and CDR2 LQKENI. The CDR3 nucleotides are TGTGCCAGCTCATTGACAGGCTATAATTCACCCCTCCACTTT. Protein sequence: CASSLTGYNSPLHF.

The chain joins TRBV7-2 to TRBJ2-1, with 7 bases lining up with TRBD2. V was clipped by 10 bases and J by 9 bases; unmatched bases: 15. The CDR3 is made up of 14 amino acids. Looked up from germline, CDR1 is SGHTA and CDR2 is FQGNSA. The CDR3 loop is CATSFSGRTGEQFF. DNA of the CDR3: TGTGCCACCTCCTTCTCCGGGAGGACTGGTGAGCAGTTCTTC.

The rearrangement links TRBV28 to TRBJ1-3; D is ambiguous. Trimming cost V 6 bases and J 6 bases, with 6 bases left between them. This CDR3 has 11 residues. Germline V gene lookup returns CDR1 MDHEN and CDR2 SYDVKM. This CDR3 is CASSLLNTIYF. CDR3 DNA: TGTGCCAGCAGCCTCTTAAACACCATATATTTT.

The chain joins TRBV18 to TRBJ1-3; tentative D call: TRBD1 (5 bases). CDR3 length: 17 residues. V dropped 0 bases and J dropped 3 bases, with 15 bases sitting between them. Germline-derived CDR1 and CDR2 are KGHSH and LQKENI. CDR3 sequence: CASSPPGTFIGGNTIYF. Here the CDR3 DNA reads TGTGCCAGCTCACCACCCGGGACTTTCATCGGTGGAAACACCATATATTTT.

J is TRBJ2-1 and V is TRBV30; the match to TRBD2 covers 14 bases. Germline lookup yields CDR1 GTSNPN and CDR2 SVGIG (reference sequence). This CDR3 spans 19 amino acids. V lost 3 bases, J lost 1 base, and 11 bases stayed unmatched. In DNA, the CDR3 is TGTGCCTGGAGGCCGACCGGGACTAGCGGGAGAAGGTCCTACAATGAGCAGTTCTTC. It encodes CAWRPTGTSGRRSYNEQFF. The variable domain in full, completed from reference TRBV30 and TRBJ2-1, reads SQTIHQWPATLVQPVGSPLSLECTVEGTSNPNLYWYRQAAGRGLQLLFYSVGIGQISSEVPQNLSASRPQDRQFILSSKKLLLSDSGFYLCAWRPTGTSGRRSYNEQFFGPGTRLTVL.

This clone turned up a few times. The chain has TRBV7-8 and TRBJ1-2; D possibly corresponds to TRBD1 (5 bases). Germline V gene sequence: CDR1 SGHVS, CDR2 FQNEAQ. The CDR3 consists of 14 residues. V was trimmed by 5 bases and J by 6 bases, leaving 16 bases between them. The CDR3 region has the DNA TGTGCCAGCAGCCCTCGGGGACGGGGGGATGGCTACACCTTC. Translation: CASSPRGRGDGYTF.